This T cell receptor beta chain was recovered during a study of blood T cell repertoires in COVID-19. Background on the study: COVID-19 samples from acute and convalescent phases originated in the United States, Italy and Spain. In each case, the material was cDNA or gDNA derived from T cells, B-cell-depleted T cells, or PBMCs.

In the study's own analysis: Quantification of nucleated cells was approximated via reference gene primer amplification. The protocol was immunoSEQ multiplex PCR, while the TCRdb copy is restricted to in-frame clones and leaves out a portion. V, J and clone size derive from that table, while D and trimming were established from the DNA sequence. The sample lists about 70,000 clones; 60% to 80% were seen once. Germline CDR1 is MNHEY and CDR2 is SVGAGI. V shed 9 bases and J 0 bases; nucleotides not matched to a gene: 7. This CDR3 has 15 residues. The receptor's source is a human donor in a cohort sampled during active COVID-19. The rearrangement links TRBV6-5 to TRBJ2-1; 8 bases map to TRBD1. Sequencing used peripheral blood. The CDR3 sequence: CASRSGGNSYNEQFF. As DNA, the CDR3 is TGTGCCAGTCGATCAGGGGGCAACTCCTACAATGAGCAGTTCTTC.